The 16 T cell receptor beta chains reported below all come from one sample, sequenced in a study of PD-L1 blockade in urothelial cancer. The data were produced by immunoSEQ multiplex PCR, yet TCRdb's version contains in-frame clones alone and is incomplete. This sample has tens of thousands of clones, with 82% found just once. The sample was PBMCs, taken around atezolizumab (anti-PD-L1) treatment. The receptors were sampled from a man between 70 and 80 years old with urothelial cancer.

This clone was found a few times. The chain combines TRBV28 with TRBJ2-7, with 8 bases that match TRBD2. With V trimmed by 6 bases and J by 5 bases, 9 bases remained unmatched. The CDR3 contains 14 residues. Germline V lookup: CDR1 MDHEN, CDR2 SYDVKM. The CDR3 is CASSLSGVGDEQYF. The CDR3 bases are TGTGCCAGCAGCCTTAGCGGGGTAGGGGACGAGCAGTACTTC. The complete variable domain, with remaining parts taken from reference TRBV28 and TRBJ2-7, reads DVKVTQSSRYLVKRTGEKVFLECVQDMDHENMFWYRQDPGLGLRLIYFSYDVKMKEKGDIPEGYSVSREKKERFSLILESASTNQTSMYLCASSLSGVGDEQYFGPGTRLTVT.

This clone was picked up a small number of times. The genes are TRBV7-3 and TRBJ2-3, with 16 bases identical to TRBD2. The CDR3 sequence is 19 residues long. Germline values: CDR1 SGHTA, CDR2 FQGTGA. V was pared by 3 bases and J by 8 bases, with 14 bases of the junction left unmatched. The CDR3, as DNA: TGTGCCAGCAGCTTCCCCCCCGGGACTAGCGGGAGGGGGGGCGGTACGCAGTATTTT. Encoded protein: CASSFPPGTSGRGGGTQYF. The full variable domain, with the rest looked up from reference TRBV7-3 and TRBJ2-3, is GAGVSQTPSNKVTEKGKYVELRCDPISGHTALYWYRQSLGQGPEFLIYFQGTGAADDSGLPNDRFFAVRPEGSVSTLKIQRTERGDSAVYLCASSFPPGTSGRGGGTQYFGPGTRLTVL.

The rearrangement links TRBV2 to TRBJ2-1; D gene uncertain. In germline, CDR1 is SNHLY, CDR2 FYNNEI. V dropped 6 bases and J dropped 9 bases, with 9 bases sitting between them. The CDR3 loop spans 11 amino acids. The CDR3 bases are TGTGCCAGCAGATTTAATGTTGAGCAGTTCTTC. Translation: CASRFNVEQFF.

This clone was counted only a few times. The rearrangement uses TRBV4-3 and TRBJ2-7; 7 bases align to TRBD2. Unmatched junction bases numbered 5, after V lost 0 bases and J lost 0 bases. In germline, CDR1 is LGHNA, CDR2 YSLEER. The CDR3 sequence is 16 residues long. The CDR3 DNA reads TGCGCCAGCAGCCAAGAACTAGCGTCAAGCTCCTACGAGCAGTACTTC. Translating it yields CASSQELASSSYEQYF.

This clone is deemed medium-sized. V is TRBV4-3 and J is TRBJ1-2, with 7 bases that match TRBD1. J was trimmed by 4 bases and V by 1 base; bases with no gene match: 6. The CDR3 runs 15 residues. The V gene's germline CDR1 is LGHNA and CDR2 YSLEER. The DNA of the CDR3 is TGCGCCAGCAGCCAAGCAACAGGGGAGAGCTATGGCTACACCTTC. Its protein product is CASSQATGESYGYTF.

V usage is TRBV9 and J usage is TRBJ2-2, with D possibly TRBD2 on 6 matching bases. Germline CDR1 and CDR2: SGDLS and YYNGEE. The V and J ends lost 5 bases and 1 base respectively, with 12 bases between them. This CDR3 region has 15 residues. CDR3 sequence (DNA): TGTGCCAGCAGATTCGGGACTCAGAACACCGGGGAGCTGTTTTTT. This translates into CASRFGTQNTGELFF.

V and J are TRBV7-2 and TRBJ2-1; D may be TRBD2 (7 bases). The CDR3 totals 16 residues. Trimming pared 3 bases from V and 0 bases from J, leaving 12 bases between. The germline gives CDR1 SGHTA, CDR2 FQGNSA. CDR3 region: CASSFGGPSSYNEQFF. The DNA for the CDR3 is TGTGCCAGCAGCTTCGGGGGGCCTAGCTCCTACAATGAGCAGTTCTTC.

The V and J genes are TRBV28 and TRBJ1-5, with TRBD1 identical over 8 bases. CDR1 is MDHEN, CDR2 SYDVKM, per germline. The CDR3 contains 16 residues. The trim removed 3 bases at V and 6 bases at J, leaving 10 bases unmatched. The CDR3 bases are TGTGCCAGCAGTTTGAGGGGCAGGGGGCTTAGTCAGCCCCAGCATTTT. Protein sequence: CASSLRGRGLSQPQHF.

V gene TRBV28 combines with J gene TRBJ2-7, with D perhaps matching TRBD2 (6 bases). CDR1 and CDR2 (germline): MDHEN, SYDVKM. The V end was cut by 6 bases, the J end by 5 bases, with 8 bases between. The CDR3 covers 11 residues. The CDR3 spells CASSRGDEQYF. CDR3 nucleotide sequence: TGTGCCAGCAGCCGCGGGGACGAGCAGTACTTC.

The chain joins TRBV7-2 to TRBJ2-7; D not certain. The germline V gene encodes CDR1 SGHTA and CDR2 FQGNSA. CDR3 length: 14 residues. The V and J ends lost 1 base and 1 base respectively, with 8 bases between them. This CDR3 reads CASSLDDWSYEQYF. CDR3 coding DNA: TGTGCCAGCAGCTTAGATGACTGGTCCTACGAGCAGTACTTC.

The chain links TRBV28 to TRBJ1-3, with a tentative D call TRBD1 (5 bases). This CDR3 contains 14 residues. Per the germline V gene, CDR1 is MDHEN and CDR2 is SYDVKM. Between the trimmed V and J ends, which lost 5 bases and 0 bases, there was a span of 8 bases. CDR3 bases: TGTGCCAGCAGTGGACACAGCTCTGGAAACACCATATATTTT. Amino acids: CASSGHSSGNTIYF.

In its sample, this clone was seen once. The chain employs TRBV9 and TRBJ2-7, with 7 nucleotides matching TRBD1. V shed 0 bases and J 5 bases; nucleotides not matched to a gene: 8. The CDR3 has 15 residues. In germline, CDR1 is SGDLS, CDR2 YYNGEE. The CDR3 region has the DNA TGTGCCAGCAGCGTAGACGACAGGGCCCTTGACGAGCAGTACTTC. Residues: CASSVDDRALDEQYF.

V usage is TRBV5-5 and J usage is TRBJ2-5; D not resolved. This CDR3 is 14 amino acids long. In germline, CDR1 is SGHKS, CDR2 YYEKEE (reference sequence). The ends were cut back, 1 base at V and 5 bases at J, with 12 bases in the middle. DNA of the CDR3: TGTGCCAGCAGCTTGTTCTCCGTAGAGGAGACCCAGTACTTC. Translation: CASSLFSVEETQYF.

The chain joins TRBV19 to TRBJ2-3, with 7 nucleotides matching TRBD2. The junction had 5 bases not matched to a gene; V was cut back by 10 bases and J by 4 bases. Looked up from germline, CDR1 is LNHDA and CDR2 is SQIVND (reference sequence). The length of the CDR3 is 12 residues. The CDR3 loop reads CATRESADTQYF. The CDR3 nucleotides read TGTGCCACGCGGGAGTCCGCAGATACGCAGTATTTT.

The genes are TRBV28 and TRBJ1-5; maybe TRBD1 (5 bases). V was pared by 6 bases and J by 4 bases, with 10 bases between. Germline CDR1 reads MDHEN; CDR2 reads SYDVKM. This CDR3 region has 13 residues. The CDR3 DNA follows: TGTGCCAGCAGGCCGGGGGGGAATCAGCCCCAGCATTTT. Its protein is CASRPGGNQPQHF.

The chain combines TRBV29-1 with TRBJ1-4; the D gene is possibly TRBD1 (6 bases). Germline V lookup: CDR1 SQVTM, CDR2 ANQGSEA. CDR3 length: 13 amino acids. With 1 base removed from V and 9 bases from J, the gap between germline ends came to 12 bases. The CDR3 spells CSVEGQEIKKLFF. The CDR3 DNA reads TGCAGCGTTGAAGGACAGGAAATCAAAAAACTGTTTTTT.